Listed here are 13 T cell receptor beta chains from one sample, sequenced in a study of T cells in Graves' hyperthyroidism and ophthalmopathy. Template material for amplifying TCR beta CDR3 regions consisted of RNA transcripts. A set of HTBI primers served as the primers for a first-round RT-PCR of the TCR CDR3. A single record per CDR3 protein comes from TCRdb applying MiXCR to the multiplex PCR reads. The table has 450,000 to 550,000 distinct CDR3 sequences, approximately 24% seen once. Sequencing used blood. The receptor source for this set is a woman in her 30s with Graves' ophthalmopathy.

This clonotype was picked up a small number of times. The V call is TRBV7-3, the J call TRBJ2-2; D not certain. This CDR3 is 12 amino acids long. V dropped 4 bases and J dropped 6 bases, with 6 bases sitting between them. Looked up from germline, CDR1 is SGHTA and CDR2 is FQGTGA. CDR3 amino acids: CASSSRPGELFF. The CDR3 DNA follows: TGTGCCAGCAGCTCTAGGCCCGGGGAGCTGTTTTTT. Based on the CDR3 plus reference TRBV7-3 and TRBJ2-2, the full variable domain is GAGVSQTPSNKVTEKGKYVELRCDPISGHTALYWYRQSLGQGPEFLIYFQGTGAADDSGLPNDRFFAVRPEGSVSTLKIQRTERGDSAVYLCASSSRPGELFFGEGSRLTVL.

This clonotype has a count of ten or more. The chain combines TRBV12-3 or TRBV12-4 with TRBJ2-5; D gene ambiguous. V was cut by 3 bases and J by 4 bases, with 6 bases left in between. CDR3 length: 12 amino acids. CDR3 amino acids: CASSFGSETQYF. CDR3 DNA sequence: TGTGCCAGCAGTTTTGGGTCAGAGACCCAGTACTTC.

This clonotype was seen repeatedly, ten times or more. The chain combines TRBV4-2 with TRBJ2-7; TRBD1 matches at 8 bases. V shed 9 bases, J shed 3 bases, and the junction held 7 bases outside the gene matches. The germline V gene has CDR1 LGHNA and CDR2 YNFKEQ. The CDR3 sequence is 13 residues long. The CDR3 coding sequence is TGTGCCAGAACCGGGACAGGAAACTACGAGCAGTACTTC. The encoded protein is CARTGTGNYEQYF.

This clonotype was seen ten or more times. The chain couples TRBV11-2 to TRBJ2-2; a weak D match, TRBD1 (5 bases). CDR1 is SGHAT, CDR2 FQNNGV, per germline. V lost 4 bases, J lost 5 bases, and 17 bases lay in between. The CDR3 has 16 residues. The CDR3 DNA follows: TGTGCCAGCAGCTCTCCAGGGCGAGAAGGGACCGGGGAGCTGTTTTTT. Translated: CASSSPGREGTGELFF. The full variable domain, completed using reference TRBV11-2 and TRBJ2-2, is EAGVAQSPRYKIIEKRQSVAFWCNPISGHATLYWYQQILGQGPKLLIQFQNNGVVDDSQLPKDRFSAERLKGVDSTLKIQPAKLEDSAVYLCASSSPGREGTGELFFGEGSRLTVL.

As regards this clonotype: This sequence may be a read error, since a much larger clone differs from it by one base. The J gene is TRBJ1-4, the V gene TRBV19, with D possibly being TRBD1 (5 bases). This CDR3 is 14 amino acids long. CDR1 LNHDA and CDR2 SQIVND come from the germline V gene (reference sequence). V lost 10 bases and J 0 bases, leaving 12 bases between the germline ends. CDR3 bases: TGTGCCATCTCAGACAGACCAACTAATGAAAAACTGTTTTTT. Translating it yields CAISDRPTNEKLFF.

The chain links TRBV6-1 to TRBJ2-5; D might be TRBD2 (6 bases). V lost 7 bases, J lost 0 bases, and 15 bases lay in between. The CDR3 sequence is 15 residues long. CDR1 and CDR2 (germline): MNHNS, SASEGT. The CDR3 DNA is TGTGCCAGCACAGGCGCCCGGGGGTACCAAGAGACCCAGTACTTC. Protein product: CASTGARGYQETQYF.

This chain joins TRBV16 and TRBJ1-1; TRBD1 agrees at 7 bases. Germline trimming cut 0 bases from V and 7 bases from J; bases unmatched to any gene: 5. Per germline, CDR1 KGHSY and CDR2 FQNENV. This CDR3 has 14 residues. The CDR3 nucleotides are TGTGCCAGCAGCCAATCTGGCCGGGACAGTGAAGCTTTCTTT. Translation: CASSQSGRDSEAFF.

This clonotype was detected a few times. CDR3 DNA sequence: TGCGCCAGCAGCCAAGATCAGAGGAAGAACACCGGGGAGCTGTTTTTT. Protein sequence: CASSQDQRKNTGELFF. The V gene is TRBV4-1, the J gene TRBJ2-2; no clear D gene. Germline V gene sequence: CDR1 MGHRA, CDR2 YSYEKL. The ends were cut back, 0 bases at V and 1 base at J, with 9 bases in the middle. This CDR3 is built from 16 residues.

The sample holds many counts of this clonotype. The chain recombines TRBV11-2 with TRBJ2-1; 12 bases agree with TRBD2. The CDR3 is 17 amino acids. Germline V gives CDR1 SGHAT, CDR2 FQNNGV. Trimming took 5 bases from V and 4 from J; bases not matched to a gene: 9. CDR3 bases: TGTGCCAGCAGCAAAGCAGTCCTAGCGGGGGGGTACAATGAGCAGTTCTTC. Its protein product is CASSKAVLAGGYNEQFF.

The chain employs TRBV7-2 and TRBJ2-6; the match to TRBD1 covers 10 bases. Germline CDR1 reads SGHTA; CDR2 reads FQGNSA. After removal of 3 bases from V and 2 bases from J, the junction contained 10 bases not matched to a gene. The CDR3 is 19 residues long. The CDR3 here is CASSFPTGTGVAGANVLTF. The CDR3 bases are TGTGCCAGCAGCTTCCCAACCGGGACAGGGGTAGCTGGGGCCAACGTCCTGACTTTC.

This clonotype was picked up many times. The chain employs TRBV19 and TRBJ1-2, with TRBD1 identical over 10 bases. This CDR3 has 14 residues. With 4 bases clipped from V and 5 bases from J, the junction kept 4 bases outside the gene matches. CDR1 is LNHDA and CDR2 is SQIVND in the germline V gene (reference sequence). The CDR3 nucleotides are TGTGCCAGTAGTAATCCGGGACAGGGGTATGGCTACACCTTC. It translates to CASSNPGQGYGYTF. The full variable domain, completed using reference TRBV19 and TRBJ1-2, is DGGITQSPKYLFRKEGQNVTLSCEQNLNHDAMYWYRQDPGQGLRLIYYSQIVNDFQKGDIAEGYSVSREKKESFPLTVTSAQKNPTAFYLCASSNPGQGYGYTFGSGTRLTVV.

This clonotype occurred many times. The CDR3 here is CASSTGTDSNQPQHF. CDR3 coding DNA: TGTGCCAGCAGCACCGGGACAGATAGCAATCAGCCCCAGCATTTT. The rearrangement links TRBV7-9 to TRBJ1-5; 7 bases align to TRBD1. The trim removed 5 bases at V and 0 bases at J, leaving 4 bases unmatched. The CDR3 is made up of 15 amino acids. Germline V CDR1 and CDR2: SEHNR, FQNEAQ (reference sequence).

There are a few counts of this clonotype. This chain joins TRBV12-3 or TRBV12-4 and TRBJ1-2; D gene ambiguous. This CDR3 is 14 amino acids long. Between the trimmed V and J ends, which lost 1 base and 8 bases, there was a span of 14 bases. Here the CDR3 DNA reads TGTGCCAGCAGTTTAGGACTCCTAGTGGGGGGCTACACCTTC. This encodes CASSLGLLVGGYTF.